These 18 T cell receptor beta chains came from one sample sequenced in a study of identifying expanded T cells in peripheral blood. Measured with immunoSEQ multiplex PCR; TCRdb has only the in-frame clones, and not every one. The repertoire has some 99,000 clones, around 90% of them found once; the top ten carry 7.5% to 9.5%. The specimen was blood. These receptors were taken from a person aged 18 to 70 in good health.

The chain combines TRBV30 with TRBJ1-1; D is possibly TRBD1 (6 bases). Per germline, CDR1 GTSNPN and CDR2 SVGIG (reference sequence). V was clipped by 3 bases and J by 0 bases, with 17 bases between them. The CDR3 runs to 16 residues. The CDR3 bases are TGTGCCTGGAGGAAGCCGGGGGGGGCTATGAACACTGAAGCTTTCTTT. Amino acids: CAWRKPGGAMNTEAFF.

The V gene is TRBV9, the J gene TRBJ1-3, with 7 bases matching TRBD1. The trim removed 5 bases at V and 0 bases at J, leaving 8 bases unmatched. The germline CDR1 and CDR2 sequences are SGDLS and YYNGEE. This CDR3 has 16 residues. Here the CDR3 reads CASSKRDSYSGNTIYF. CDR3 nucleotide sequence: TGTGCCAGCAGTAAACGGGACAGTTACTCTGGAAACACCATATATTTT. The complete variable domain, with remaining parts taken from reference TRBV9 and TRBJ1-3, reads DSGVTQTPKHLITATGQRVTLRCSPRSGDLSVYWYQQSLDQGLQFLIQYYNGEERAKGNILERFSAQQFPDLHSELNLSSLELGDSALYFCASSKRDSYSGNTIYFGEGSWLTVV.

As DNA, the CDR3 is TGTGCCAGCAGCTTAGACGGCAGGGTTGGCACAGATACGCAGTATTTT. It codes for CASSLDGRVGTDTQYF. This chain connects TRBV11-2 to TRBJ2-3; D may be TRBD1 (5 bases). The CDR3 spans 16 residues. In germline, CDR1 is SGHAT, CDR2 FQNNGV. Deletions cut 0 bases from V and 1 base from J, with 11 bases between. Supplemented by reference TRBV11-2 and TRBJ2-3, the full variable domain reads EAGVAQSPRYKIIEKRQSVAFWCNPISGHATLYWYQQILGQGPKLLIQFQNNGVVDDSQLPKDRFSAERLKGVDSTLKIQPAKLEDSAVYLCASSLDGRVGTDTQYFGPGTRLTVL.

This CDR3 reads CASSLVPRVGTNYGYTF. For the CDR3, the DNA is TGTGCCAGCAGCTTAGTTCCTAGGGTTGGAACTAACTATGGCTACACCTTC. The chain links TRBV7-2 to TRBJ1-2; D remains unclear. In germline, CDR1 is SGHTA, CDR2 FQGNSA. The V gene lost 1 base and the J gene lost 0 bases, with 15 bases spanning the gap. This CDR3 contains 17 residues.

CDR3: CASSRRPQASYEQYF. In DNA, the CDR3 is TGTGCCAGCAGCCGTAGGCCACAGGCCTCCTACGAGCAGTACTTC. The chain recombines TRBV9 with TRBJ2-7; possibly TRBD1 for D (5 bases). The CDR3 contains 15 residues. Germline V gene lookup returns CDR1 SGDLS and CDR2 YYNGEE. Trimming took off 4 bases at V and 0 bases at J, with 14 bases between the two ends.

This chain links TRBV7-2 with TRBJ2-1; D not resolved. The CDR3 runs 15 residues. Germline CDR1 is SGHTA and CDR2 is FQGNSA. The V gene lost 0 bases and the J gene lost 0 bases, with 6 bases spanning the gap. The CDR3 loop reads CASSLATSSYNEQFF. As DNA, the CDR3 is TGTGCCAGCAGCTTAGCCACGTCCTCCTACAATGAGCAGTTCTTC.

J is TRBJ2-7 and V is TRBV7-2; 8 bases are a match to TRBD2. The germline V gene has CDR1 SGHTA and CDR2 FQGNSA. The CDR3 spans 14 residues. After removal of 4 bases from V and 0 bases from J, the junction contained 2 bases not matched to a gene. The CDR3: CASSYGLASYEQYF. CDR3 sequence (DNA): TGTGCCAGCAGCTACGGACTAGCCTCCTACGAGCAGTACTTC.

A note on this clone: The junction departs from germline at one end; a sequencing error may be responsible. The V gene is TRBV29-1, the J gene TRBJ2-7; D may be TRBD2 (6 bases). CDR1 and CDR2 (germline): SQVTM, ANQGSEA. The CDR3 is made up of 15 amino acids. For the CDR3, the DNA is TGCAGCGTTGGGGGGGAGCCAGGGCCCTCCGACGAGCAGTACTTC. Encoded protein: CSVGGEPGPSDEQYF.

This clone has a handful of counts. J is TRBJ2-1 and V is TRBV7-3, with TRBD1 identical over 9 bases. The germline gives CDR1 SGHTA, CDR2 FQGTGA. V lost 4 bases and J lost 6; bases outside the gene matches: 7. The CDR3 length is 15 residues. CDR3 DNA: TGTGCCAGCAGCTCCGGGACAGGGCCCCGCAATGAGCAGTTCTTC. Translated, it gives CASSSGTGPRNEQFF.

V usage is TRBV27 and J usage is TRBJ2-2; 7 nucleotides agree with TRBD2. This CDR3 has 16 residues. Trimming at V came to 8 bases and at J to 5 bases, leaving 14 bases not matched to a gene. Germline V gives CDR1 MNHEY, CDR2 SMNVEV (reference sequence). The CDR3 sequence: CASAQRGVLRTGELFF. CDR3 coding DNA: TGTGCCAGCGCCCAGCGGGGAGTTCTTCGTACCGGGGAGCTGTTTTTT.

This chain uses TRBV19 with TRBJ2-2; 10 bases are a match to TRBD1. V shed 6 bases, J shed 1 base, and the junction held 8 bases outside the gene matches. The V gene's germline CDR1 is LNHDA and CDR2 SQIVND (reference sequence). The CDR3 sequence is 17 residues long. The CDR3 region is CASRGDRGRRNTGELFF. DNA of the CDR3: TGTGCCAGTAGGGGGGACAGGGGACGAAGGAACACCGGGGAGCTGTTTTTT.

This clone was counted a few times. The V and J genes are TRBV7-3 and TRBJ2-5; TRBD2 matches at 9 bases. Germline CDR1 and CDR2: SGHTA and FQGTGA. J gave up 1 base and V 2 bases, and 2 bases lay outside the gene matches. This CDR3 spans 15 amino acids. CDR3 nucleotides: TGTGCCAGCAGCTTACAAGCGGGGGGCCAAGAGACCCAGTACTTC. Translating gives CASSLQAGGQETQYF.

The chain recombines TRBV5-1 with TRBJ1-2; perhaps TRBD1 as D (5 bases). The CDR3 has 14 amino acids. CDR1 SGHRS and CDR2 YFSETQ come from the germline V gene. V was pared by 3 bases and J by 3 bases, with 12 bases between. The DNA of the CDR3 is TGCGCCAGCAGCTCGGGGGACCGTCACTATGGCTACACCTTC. Translated, it gives CASSSGDRHYGYTF.

The chain employs TRBV29-1 and TRBJ1-1, with unresolved D. The V gene's germline CDR1 is SQVTM and CDR2 ANQGSEA. Trimming pared 2 bases from V and 1 base from J, leaving 5 bases between. The CDR3 covers 12 residues. CDR3 residues: CSVENRNTEAFF. In DNA, the CDR3 is TGCAGCGTTGAAAATCGGAACACTGAAGCTTTCTTT.

This clone was recorded only once. The chain couples TRBV9 to TRBJ1-2; D is perhaps TRBD1 (6 bases). With 3 bases removed from V and 8 bases from J, the gap between germline ends came to 23 bases. This CDR3 is built from 16 residues. Germline V gene data show CDR1 as SGDLS and CDR2 as YYNGEE. The CDR3 sequence: CASSALTGNSLEGYTF. The CDR3 DNA follows: TGTGCCAGCAGCGCACTAACAGGGAACAGTCTGGAGGGCTACACCTTC.

This clone came up once. This rearrangement joins TRBV6-5 to TRBJ1-2; D unclear. Germline-derived CDR1 and CDR2 are MNHEY and SVGAGI. V lost 3 bases and J 0 bases, leaving 5 bases between the germline ends. The CDR3 consists of 13 residues. The DNA for the CDR3 is TGTGCCAGCAGTTATATCCCTAACTATGGCTACACCTTC. Translated: CASSYIPNYGYTF.

The table lists this clone with a count of one. CDR3: CASSESRGSASPLHF. CDR3 nucleotide sequence: TGTGCCAGCAGCGAATCCAGGGGGTCTGCTTCACCCCTCCACTTT. The V and J genes are TRBV9 and TRBJ1-6; 7 positions agree with TRBD1. This CDR3 spans 15 amino acids. The V gene end was trimmed by 3 bases and the J gene end by 9 bases; junction bases not matched to a gene: 9. The V gene's germline CDR1 is SGDLS and CDR2 YYNGEE.

The chain links TRBV27 to TRBJ2-3; D is tentatively TRBD1 or TRBD2 (5 bases each). Between the trimmed V and J ends, which lost 0 bases and 2 bases, there was a span of 15 bases. The CDR3 totals 17 residues. The germline V gene has CDR1 MNHEY and CDR2 SMNVEV (reference sequence). The CDR3 coding sequence is TGTGCCAGCAGTTTATCCGTGGGACGGACTCCCACAGATACGCAGTATTTT. Protein product: CASSLSVGRTPTDTQYF.